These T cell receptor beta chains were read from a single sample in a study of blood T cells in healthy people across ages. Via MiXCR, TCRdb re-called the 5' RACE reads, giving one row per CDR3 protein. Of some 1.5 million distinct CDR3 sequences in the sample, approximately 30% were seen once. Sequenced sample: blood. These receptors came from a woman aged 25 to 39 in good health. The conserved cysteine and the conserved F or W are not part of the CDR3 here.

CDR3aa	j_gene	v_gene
ASSLGGSIPYEQY	TRBJ2-7	TRBV12-3/TRBV12-4
ASRLGKGRKVETQY	NA	TRBV12-2
ASSLGADPSYGYT	TRBJ1-2	TRBV7-6
ASCPRASADTDTQY	TRBJ2-3	TRBV5-1
ASSVGPGAYNEQF	TRBJ2-1	TRBV5-1
SVAQMGTEAF	TRBJ1-1	TRBV29-1
ASTRLAGTEQY	TRBJ2-7	TRBV2
ASSLPPAFKAEQY	NA	TRBV28
ASSRTSGVMTDTQY	TRBJ2-3	TRBV7-9
SVPNRIATYNEQF	TRBJ2-1	TRBV29-1
SASLSADGSTQY	TRBJ2-3	TRBV20-1
ASSPKGAGGYNEQF	TRBJ2-1	TRBV12-3/TRBV12-4
ASALIQSYNEQF	TRBJ2-1	TRBV12-5
ASSVLAGIHEQY	TRBJ2-7	TRBV12-3/TRBV12-4
SADRTSGHEQY	TRBJ2-7	TRBV20-1
ASSSFDALGYEQY	TRBJ2-7	TRBV12-3/TRBV12-4
ASTLTGGNQPQH	TRBJ1-5	TRBV12-3/TRBV12-4